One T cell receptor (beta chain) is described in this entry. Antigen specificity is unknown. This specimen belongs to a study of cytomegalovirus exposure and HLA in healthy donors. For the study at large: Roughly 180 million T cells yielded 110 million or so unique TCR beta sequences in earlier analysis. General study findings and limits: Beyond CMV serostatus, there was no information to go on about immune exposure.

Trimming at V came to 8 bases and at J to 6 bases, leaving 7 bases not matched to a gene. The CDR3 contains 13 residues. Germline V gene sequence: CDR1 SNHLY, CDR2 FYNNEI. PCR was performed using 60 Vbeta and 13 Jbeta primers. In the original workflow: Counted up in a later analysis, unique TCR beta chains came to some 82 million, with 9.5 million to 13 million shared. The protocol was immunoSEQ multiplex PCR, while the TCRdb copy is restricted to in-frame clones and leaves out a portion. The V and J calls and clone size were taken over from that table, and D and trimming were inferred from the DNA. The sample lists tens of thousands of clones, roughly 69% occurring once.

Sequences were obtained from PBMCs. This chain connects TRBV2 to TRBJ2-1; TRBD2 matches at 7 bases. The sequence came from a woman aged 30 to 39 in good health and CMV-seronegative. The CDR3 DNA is TGTGCCAGCGAAACGGGGGGTGGCAATGAGCAGTTCTTC. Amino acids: CASETGGGNEQFF.